The entry that follows covers one TCR beta chain sequence. Donors included only healthy HIV-negative adults lacking recent acute infections or vaccinations. The data were obtained in a study of shared clonotypes between healthy human individuals. Trimming took 11 bases from V and 2 from J; bases not matched to a gene: 6. Germline CDR1 reads ENHRY; CDR2 reads SYGVKD. The CDR3 spans 13 residues. Over several immunoSEQ plates, each subset's genomic DNA was distributed in even portions. Libraries were prepared by immunoSEQ multiplex PCR; TCRdb keeps only in-frame clonotypes and omits some of them. The sample lists a few million clones, approximately 96% seen once, with roughly 0.13% in the top ten.

Source material: naive CD4+ T cells sorted from blood. Specified subset: CD45RA+ positively selected. The TCR comes from a man between 18 and 29 years old in good health. The rearrangement joins TRBV10-3 to TRBJ2-7; TRBD2 matches at 10 bases. The CDR3 protein is CALSGGSTYEQYF. The CDR3 DNA reads as TGTGCCCTTAGCGGGGGGAGTACCTACGAGCAGTACTTC.